Below, one T cell receptor (beta chain) is given with its context. The data derive from a study of blood T cell repertoires in COVID-19. Overall study: The United States, Italy and Spain supplied acute and convalescent COVID-19 samples. Nucleic acid was either cDNA or gDNA, and it came from T cells, B-cell-depleted T cells, or PBMCs.

Authors' analysis steps: Amplification of reference gene primers was used by the study to estimate nucleated cell counts. Clones were read by immunoSEQ multiplex PCR, and TCRdb kept only the in-frame ones, dropping some. V and J calls and clone size are those listed in that table; D and trimming were worked out from the DNA. Of fewer than 250,000 clones in the sample, about 87% were seen once. V was shortened by 6 bases and J by 0 bases, with 12 bases between the two germline ends. Germline CDR1 SNHLY, CDR2 FYNNEI. The CDR3 runs 15 residues. Sequencing input: peripheral blood. The receptor's source is a man aged 65-85 years with acute or convalescent COVID-19. This chain uses TRBV2 with TRBJ2-1, with D possibly being TRBD2 (5 bases). The CDR3 DNA reads as TGTGCCAGCAGAGGAGGACGAGGCTCCTACAATGAGCAGTTCTTC. Translated: CASRGGRGSYNEQFF.